Listed below are T cell receptor beta chains from one sample, sequenced in a study of shared clonotypes between healthy human individuals. Data came from immunoSEQ multiplex PCR; TCRdb stores just in-frame clones and leaves some out. The sample lists approximately 180,000 clones, roughly 91% occurring once. The sequenced sample consisted of naive CD4+ T cells sorted from blood. The receptors derive from a woman younger than 45 in good health. Each CDR3 is given with its conserved first and last residue. The D gene is left open where the match is weak. Size values are once, few and many counts, or a class for expanded clones, and some rows have none.

j_call clone_size v_call d_call cdr3_nt cdr3_aa
TRBJ1-2 . TRBV2 TRBD1 TGTGCCAGCAGTGCCGACAGGGCGAATGGCTACACCTTC CASSADRANGYTF
TRBJ2-7 . TRBV19 . TGTGCCAGTAGTAAGGGATATAGCGGAAGTTCCTACGAGCAGTACTTC CASSKGYSGSSYEQYF
TRBJ1-2 . TRBV6-5 TRBD1 TGTGCCAGCAGCCGAGGACAGGGTCAGGTCTATGGCTACACCTTC CASSRGQGQVYGYTF
TRBJ1-1 . TRBV5-1 . TGCGCCAGCAGCTATACGAATTCCGTGGACACTGAAGCTTTCTTT CASSYTNSVDTEAFF
TRBJ2-7 . TRBV5-1 . TGCGCCAGCACCGTCCGGGCCGCCGGGGGAGAGCAGTACTTC CASTVRAAGGEQYF
TRBJ1-1 . TRBV10-3 . TGTGCCTCAGGTGGGGGCAATGAAGCTTTCTTT CASGGGNEAFF
TRBJ2-7 . TRBV19 . TGTGCCAGTAGTATAGCCAACTCCTACGAGCAGTACTTC CASSIANSYEQYF
TRBJ1-1 . TRBV18 TRBD1 TGTGCCAGCTCAACCCGGGACAGGGTCACTGAAGCTTTCTTT CASSTRDRVTEAFF
TRBJ2-7 . TRBV5-1 . TGCGCCAGCAGCGTCCCACCAGGGTCCGAGCAGTACTTC CASSVPPGSEQYF
TRBJ2-7 . TRBV5-1 TRBD2 TGCGCCAGCAGCTCGGAGCGGGGCAGGGACGAGCAGTACTTC CASSSERGRDEQYF
TRBJ2-1 . TRBV27 TRBD2 TGTGCCAGCAGTCCAAGACGGACTAGCGGGATCCATGAGCAGTTCTTC CASSPRRTSGIHEQFF
TRBJ2-7 . TRBV19 . TGTGCCAGTAGTCCCAGGGAGGCCCTCTCCTACGAGCAGTACTTC CASSPREALSYEQYF
TRBJ1-1 . TRBV2 . TGTGCCAGCAGTGAATATCTGAACACTGAAGCTTTCTTT CASSEYLNTEAFF
TRBJ2-7 . TRBV6-1 TRBD2 TGTGCCAGCAGTGAAGCGACTAGCGGCTTCTACGAGCAGTACTTC CASSEATSGFYEQYF
TRBJ2-3 . TRBV28 TRBD2 TGTGCCAGTTATCTAGCGGGAGTTCCAGATACGCAGTATTTT CASYLAGVPDTQYF
TRBJ1-1 . TRBV29-1 . TGCAGCGTCCAGGGGCTGGGCACTGAAGCTTTCTTT CSVQGLGTEAFF
TRBJ2-7 . TRBV27 . TGTGCCAGCAGTTTCCCGGGCAAAACCTACGAGCAGTACTTC CASSFPGKTYEQYF
TRBJ2-4 . TRBV19 TRBD2 TGTGCCAGTAGTACTATTGCGGGAGGAAGCGGAAACATTCAGTACTTC CASSTIAGGSGNIQYF
TRBJ2-7 . TRBV29-1 . TGCAGCGTTGAAGTATCCTACGAGCAGTACTTC CSVEVSYEQYF
TRBJ2-6 . TRBV4-1 . TGCGCCAGCAGCCAACCAGTTACTCCCTCTGGGGCCAACGTCCTGACTTTC CASSQPVTPSGANVLTF
TRBJ1-5 . TRBV18 . TGTGCCAGCTCACCGGCACAAATAAGCAATCAGCCCCAGCATTTT CASSPAQISNQPQHF
TRBJ2-7 once TRBV13 . TGTGCCAGCAGCTTAACCCTGCCTAGCACACCCTACGAGCAGTACTTC CASSLTLPSTPYEQYF
TRBJ2-1 . TRBV7-2 TRBD2 TGTGCCAGCAGTTTCACCGGGACTAGCGGAATCGGCGAGCAGTTCTTC CASSFTGTSGIGEQFF
TRBJ2-3 . TRBV7-2 TRBD2 TGTGCCAGCAGCTTAGACGGGAGGGCGGGGGATACGCAGTATTTT CASSLDGRAGDTQYF
TRBJ1-1 . TRBV6-1 . TGTGCCAGCTTCAGGGGCTGGGGAACTGAAGCTTTCTTT CASFRGWGTEAFF
TRBJ2-7 . TRBV27 . TGTGCCAGCAGTTTGGTATTCAGTTCCTACGAGCAGTACTTC CASSLVFSSYEQYF
TRBJ1-2 . TRBV21-1 . TGTGCCAGCATCAAGTCCCTCTCCTATGGCTACACCTTC CASIKSLSYGYTF
TRBJ2-7 once TRBV5-5 TRBD1 TGTGCCAGCAGCACAACCGGGACAGCAACCTACGAGCAGTACTTC CASSTTGTATYEQYF
TRBJ2-3 . TRBV4-2 TRBD2 TGTGCCAGCAGCCAAGAAAGGCTGGCGGGAGTTCTCGCAGATACGCAGTATTTT CASSQERLAGVLADTQYF
TRBJ2-2 . TRBV29-1 . TGCAGCGTTGGTAATATTTTGGAGGGGGCCGGGGAGCTGTTTTTT CSVGNILEGAGELFF
TRBJ2-7 few TRBV7-9 TRBD1 TGTGCCAGCACCATGACCGGGACAGGCGTTTACGAGCAGTACTTC CASTMTGTGVYEQYF
TRBJ2-7 . TRBV6-1 . TGTGCCAGCAGTGATAGGACAGAGAGCTCCTACGAGCAGTACTTC CASSDRTESSYEQYF
TRBJ1-6 . TRBV28 . TGTGCCAGCAGTCAGGTTAATTCACCCCTCCACTTT CASSQVNSPLHF
TRBJ2-7 . TRBV10-3 . TGTGCCATCAGTGAGCAGGGGACAGCGGGGGCCGAGCAGTACTTC CAISEQGTAGAEQYF
TRBJ2-7 . TRBV9 TRBD2 TGTGCCAGCAGCTACGGACTAGGGTTCTACGAGCAGTACTTC CASSYGLGFYEQYF
TRBJ2-3 . TRBV6-6 TRBD1 TGTGCCAGCAGTTACTTCCAGGGGGCCGGCACAGATACGCAGTATTTT CASSYFQGAGTDTQYF
TRBJ2-7 . TRBV9 TRBD1 TGTGCCAGCAGCCTCTCCGAGGACAGGGGGGTATACGAGCAGTACTTC CASSLSEDRGVYEQYF
TRBJ2-5 . TRBV2 . TGTGCCAGCGGGGTCGGGGGCCCGGAGACCCAGTACTTC CASGVGGPETQYF
TRBJ1-4 . TRBV4-1 TRBD1 TGCGCCAGCAGCCAAGATACGGACAGGGACGGAGTGGGAACTAATGAAAAACTGTTTTTT CASSQDTDRDGVGTNEKLFF
TRBJ2-2 . TRBV28 . TGTGCCAGCAGCATGGGTAGCGCGGGTACCGGGGAGCTGTTTTTT CASSMGSAGTGELFF
TRBJ1-2 once TRBV19 TRBD1 TGTGCCAGTAGAGGACAGGCTTTTACCTATGGCTACACCTTC CASRGQAFTYGYTF